This T cell receptor beta chain appears in the sequencing data of a study of blood T cell repertoires in COVID-19. The J segment lost 0 bases and the V segment lost 6 bases, leaving 11 bases of the junction unmatched. CDR3 length: 17 amino acids. The germline CDR1 and CDR2 sequences are LNHDA and SQIVND (reference sequence). The repertoire was sequenced with immunoSEQ multiplex PCR; TCRdb's copy has only in-frame clones and lacks some. Of roughly 160,000 clones in the sample, about 80% are singletons; the top ten hold around a fifth. This TCR was sampled from an older woman in a cohort exposed to, infected with or recovered from COVID-19 (not recorded which). The chain employs TRBV19 and TRBJ2-3; 8 positions agree with TRBD1. Sequencing was carried out using PBMCs or T cells enriched from blood (not recorded which). The CDR3 here is CASSSGQGPTSTDTQYF. CDR3 sequence (DNA): TGTGCCAGTAGCTCCGGACAGGGACCAACTAGCACAGATACGCAGTATTTT. Variable domain in full (rest from reference TRBV19 and TRBJ2-3): DGGITQSPKYLFRKEGQNVTLSCEQNLNHDAMYWYRQDPGQGLRLIYYSQIVNDFQKGDIAEGYSVSREKKESFPLTVTSAQKNPTAFYLCASSSGQGPTSTDTQYFGPGTRLTVL.